These 20 T cell receptor beta chains were all obtained from the same sample, sequenced in a study of a mutant IDH1 vaccine in newly diagnosed glioma. Time point denoted: baseline, week 1 (first vaccination visit). Noted treatment: pre-vaccination baseline after standard-of-care therapy. Some clones are missing from TCRdb's copy, which holds only in-frame ones; the method was immunoSEQ multiplex PCR. The table includes 85,000 to 100,000 clones, around 77% detected once. The sequencing here drew on PBMCs, taken from a glioma patient treated with radiotherapy, temozolomide or both. Receptors were obtained from a man in his forties or fifties with glioma.

The rearrangement uses TRBV11-2 and TRBJ2-1; TRBD2 matches at 13 bases. J gave up 15 bases and V 0 bases, and 8 bases lay outside the gene matches. This CDR3 has 15 residues. In germline, CDR1 is SGHAT, CDR2 FQNNGV. The CDR3 bases are TGTGCCAGCAGCTTAGAGACTAGCGGGGGGCTACCCTGGTTCTTC. This encodes CASSLETSGGLPWFF.

The rearrangement links TRBV4-2 to TRBJ2-1, with 7 bases matching TRBD2. Germline CDR1 and CDR2: LGHNA and YNFKEQ. V lost 4 bases, J lost 9 bases, and 9 bases stayed unmatched. This CDR3 has 14 residues. CDR3 protein: CASSRGGSFGEQFF. DNA of the CDR3: TGTGCCAGCAGCCGGGGAGGGAGTTTCGGTGAGCAGTTCTTC.

This chain connects TRBV7-9 to TRBJ2-5, with 11 bases that match TRBD1. The CDR3 sequence is 15 residues long. Germline CDR1 and CDR2: SEHNR and FQNEAQ (reference sequence). V lost 5 bases, J lost 5 bases, and 7 bases stayed unmatched. This CDR3 is CASSVGQGARETQYF. The CDR3 bases are TGTGCCAGCAGCGTCGGACAGGGGGCACGGGAGACCCAGTACTTC.

This clone showed up just once. The gene calls are TRBV7-9 and TRBJ1-2; TRBD1 aligns across 7 bases. Looked up from germline, CDR1 is SEHNR and CDR2 is FQNEAQ (reference sequence). The CDR3 has 14 amino acids. V was pared by 5 bases and J by 3 bases, with 6 bases of the junction left unmatched. The CDR3 region has the DNA TGTGCCAGCAGCCCCTTCGACAGGGACTATGGCTACACCTTC. This translates into CASSPFDRDYGYTF.

The V and J genes are TRBV19 and TRBJ2-3, with D perhaps being TRBD1 or TRBD2 (5 bases each). CDR3 length: 13 amino acids. Germline-derived CDR1 and CDR2 are LNHDA and SQIVND (reference sequence). V lost 5 bases to trimming and J lost 0 bases, with 6 bases between them. In DNA, the CDR3 is TGTGCCAGTAGTGAGGGGAGCACAGATACGCAGTATTTT. This sequence encodes CASSEGSTDTQYF. The whole variable domain, remainder taken from reference TRBV19 and TRBJ2-3, is DGGITQSPKYLFRKEGQNVTLSCEQNLNHDAMYWYRQDPGQGLRLIYYSQIVNDFQKGDIAEGYSVSREKKESFPLTVTSAQKNPTAFYLCASSEGSTDTQYFGPGTRLTVL.

The chain combines TRBV28 with TRBJ2-7; tentatively, D is TRBD1 (6 bases). Germline CDR1 reads MDHEN; CDR2 reads SYDVKM. V gave up 3 bases and J gave up 7 bases, with 10 bases separating them. The CDR3 sequence is 12 residues long. The CDR3 bases are TGTGCCAGCAGTTTGAGGGGGTTGGAGCAGTACTTC. Protein sequence: CASSLRGLEQYF.

This clone was counted a single time. V gene TRBV7-2 combines with J gene TRBJ2-3; no firm D call. Germline-derived CDR1 and CDR2 are SGHTA and FQGNSA. The CDR3 is 16 amino acids. V lost 1 base and J lost 0, with 11 bases in between. The CDR3 protein is CASSLVAGMSTDTQYF. CDR3 bases: TGTGCCAGCAGCTTAGTTGCTGGGATGAGCACAGATACGCAGTATTTT. Full variable domain (outside the CDR3, taken from reference TRBV7-2 and TRBJ2-3): GAGVSQSPSNKVTEKGKDVELRCDPISGHTALYWYRQSLGQGLEFLIYFQGNSAPDKSGLPSDRFSAERTGGSVSTLTIQRTQQEDSAVYLCASSLVAGMSTDTQYFGPGTRLTVL.

This clone showed up just a few times. This sequence joins TRBV11-2 and TRBJ1-1; D not certain. In germline, CDR1 is SGHAT, CDR2 FQNNGV. The V end lost 1 base, the J end lost 5 bases, and 11 bases lay between the germline ends. This CDR3 has 14 amino acids. As DNA, the CDR3 is TGTGCCAGCAGCTTAGTTGGCGGGGTAACTGAAGCTTTCTTT. It yields the protein CASSLVGGVTEAFF.

This clone was picked up a small number of times. The V gene is TRBV14, the J gene TRBJ2-2; D is uncertain. Trimming removed 0 bases at V and 7 bases at J, with 15 bases between. Germline loops: CDR1 SGHDN, CDR2 FVKESK. The CDR3 spans 16 residues. CDR3 region: CASSQDLRTRGGELFF. The CDR3 DNA follows: TGTGCCAGCAGCCAAGACCTTAGGACGCGCGGCGGGGAGCTGTTTTTT.

This clone was counted once. V and J are TRBV5-1 and TRBJ2-5, with D perhaps matching TRBD1 or TRBD2 (5 bases each). Trimming took 2 bases from V and 5 from J, leaving 10 bases between them. The CDR3 consists of 13 residues. Germline lookup yields CDR1 SGHRS and CDR2 YFSETQ. The CDR3 reads CASSFYEGETQYF. CDR3 nucleotides: TGCGCCAGCAGCTTTTATGAGGGGGAGACCCAGTACTTC.

V and J are TRBV30 and TRBJ2-7; perhaps TRBD2 as D (7 bases). This CDR3 has 13 residues. Trimming stripped 1 base from V and 4 bases from J, with 11 bases between. CDR1 is GTSNPN, CDR2 SVGIG, per germline (reference sequence). In nucleotides, the CDR3 is TGTGCCTGGAGTGCGGGGGGCGCGTACGAGCAGTACTTC. Its protein product is CAWSAGGAYEQYF. Complete variable domain (other parts from reference TRBV30 and TRBJ2-7): SQTIHQWPATLVQPVGSPLSLECTVEGTSNPNLYWYRQAAGRGLQLLFYSVGIGQISSEVPQNLSASRPQDRQFILSSKKLLLSDSGFYLCAWSAGGAYEQYFGPGTRLTVT.

The count of this clone is one. CDR3 bases: TGTGCCAGCAGTCTAGCGGAGGGATACGAGCAGTACTTC. Its translation is CASSLAEGYEQYF. The chain employs TRBV11-2 and TRBJ2-7; 7 bases line up with TRBD2. The length of the CDR3 is 13 residues. The J segment lost 4 bases and the V segment lost 6 bases, leaving 6 bases of the junction unmatched. Germline CDR1 and CDR2: SGHAT and FQNNGV.

The chain couples TRBV7-9 to TRBJ1-1; no reliable D call. This CDR3 has 11 residues. Germline CDR1 reads SEHNR; CDR2 reads FQNEAQ (reference sequence). V was trimmed by 6 bases and J by 11 bases, leaving 13 bases between them. CDR3 region: CASRMGSDAFF. The CDR3 DNA is TGTGCCAGCAGGATGGGCAGTGATGCTTTCTTT.

This sequence joins TRBV6-1 and TRBJ1-5, with a possible D match to TRBD1 (6 bases). This CDR3 comprises 12 residues. Germline V CDR1 and CDR2: MNHNS, SASEGT. V lost 11 bases to trimming and J lost 6 bases, with 14 bases between them. CDR3 DNA sequence: TGTGCCGAAGGGGGGTGGGGTCAGCCCCAGCATTTT. Translated, it gives CAEGGWGQPQHF.

This chain joins TRBV7-2 and TRBJ1-1; D may be TRBD1 (6 bases). V lost 5 bases, J lost 10 bases, and 14 bases lay in between. This CDR3 has 12 residues. Per the germline V gene, CDR1 is SGHTA and CDR2 is FQGNSA. This CDR3 is CASSRGGWGAFF. Here the CDR3 DNA reads TGTGCCAGCAGCCGAGGGGGGTGGGGAGCTTTCTTT.

There are a few counts of this clone. The chain is built from TRBV5-1 and TRBJ1-4, with TRBD1 identical over 8 bases. V lost 1 base, J lost 7 bases, and 3 bases stayed unmatched. Germline V CDR1 and CDR2: SGHRS, YFSETQ. The CDR3 length is 14 residues. The CDR3 DNA sequence: TGCGCCAGCAGCTTGCAGGGGGCCGGTGAAAAACTGTTTTTT. It encodes CASSLQGAGEKLFF.

The rearrangement joins TRBV28 to TRBJ1-1, with unresolved D. V was shortened by 3 bases and J by 1 base, with 12 bases between the two germline ends. CDR3 size: 15 residues. CDR1 and CDR2 from the germline V gene are MDHEN and SYDVKM. CDR3 DNA sequence: TGTGCCAGCAGTTTTACGGGGAGGGCGAACACTGAAGCTTTCTTT. It yields the protein CASSFTGRANTEAFF.

This clone has a single count. The chain has TRBV19 and TRBJ2-1; 11 bases map to TRBD2. The CDR3 runs 16 residues. The V segment lost 4 bases and the J segment 6 bases; nucleotides outside the gene matches: 8. Germline lookup yields CDR1 LNHDA and CDR2 SQIVND (reference sequence). As DNA, the CDR3 is TGTGCCAGTAGTACCTTACTAGCGGGAGCGTTCAATGAGCAGTTCTTC. This codes for CASSTLLAGAFNEQFF.

J is TRBJ2-2 and V is TRBV6-6; no reliable D call. The CDR3 is 13 residues long. V lost 2 bases and J 8 bases, leaving 9 bases between the germline ends. Germline-derived CDR1 and CDR2 are MNHNY and SVGAGI (reference sequence). In DNA form, the CDR3 reads TGTGCCAGCAGTTACGACTTCCAGGGGGAGCTGTTTTTT. It yields the protein CASSYDFQGELFF.

This clone was picked up many times. The chain links TRBV28 to TRBJ2-7, with D uncertain. Germline lookup yields CDR1 MDHEN and CDR2 SYDVKM. This CDR3 is 13 amino acids long. Trimming stripped 6 bases from V and 6 bases from J, with 15 bases between. CDR3 residues: CASRGDQWGEQYF. CDR3 sequence (DNA): TGTGCCAGCAGGGGCGACCAGTGGGGCGAGCAGTACTTC.